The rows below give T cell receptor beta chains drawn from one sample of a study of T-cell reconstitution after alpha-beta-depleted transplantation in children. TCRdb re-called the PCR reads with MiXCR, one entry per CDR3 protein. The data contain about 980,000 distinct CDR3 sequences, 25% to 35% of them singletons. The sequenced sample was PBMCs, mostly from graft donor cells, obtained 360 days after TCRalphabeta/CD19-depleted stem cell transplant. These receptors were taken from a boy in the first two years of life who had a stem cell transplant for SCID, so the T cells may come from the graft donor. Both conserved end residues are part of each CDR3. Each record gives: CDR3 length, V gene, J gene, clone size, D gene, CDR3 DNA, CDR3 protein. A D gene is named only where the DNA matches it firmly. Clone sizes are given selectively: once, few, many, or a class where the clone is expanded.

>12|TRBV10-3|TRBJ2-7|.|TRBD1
TGTGCCGCCGGACAGGGAACCATGGAGCAGTACTTC
CAAGQGTMEQYF
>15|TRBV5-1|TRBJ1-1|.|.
TGCGCCAGCAGCTTGGCCCTACGGGATAACACTGAAGCTTTCTTT
CASSLALRDNTEAFF
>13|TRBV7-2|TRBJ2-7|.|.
TGTGCCAGCAGCTTAGCTTTTTCTAGGGAGCAGTACTTC
CASSLAFSREQYF
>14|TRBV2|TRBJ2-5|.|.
TGTGCCAGCAGTACGACATTGTACCAAGAGACCCAGTACTTC
CASSTTLYQETQYF
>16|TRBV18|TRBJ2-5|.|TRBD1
TGTGCCAGCTCACCATTTGGACAGGGGGCTGAAGAGACCCAGTACTTC
CASSPFGQGAEETQYF
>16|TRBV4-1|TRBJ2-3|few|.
TGCGCCAGCAGCCAAGTAGACGCGGGGTTGGCAGATACGCAGTATTTT
CASSQVDAGLADTQYF
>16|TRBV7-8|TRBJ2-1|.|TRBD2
TGTGCCAGCAGCTTAGCGGGGGGGATTCCCTACAATGAGCAGTTCTTC
CASSLAGGIPYNEQFF
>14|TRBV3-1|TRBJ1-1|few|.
TGTGCCAGCAGCCAAGGAGAAAGAGGGTTGAGGGCTTTCTTT
CASSQGERGLRAFF
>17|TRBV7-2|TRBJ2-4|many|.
TGTGCCAGCAGCTTAGTTCCAGGTTCGCTAGCCAAAAACATTCAGTACTTC
CASSLVPGSLAKNIQYF
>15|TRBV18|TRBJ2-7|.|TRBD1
TGTGCCAGCTCACCACCGGGGACAGGGTCCTACGAGCAGTACTTC
CASSPPGTGSYEQYF
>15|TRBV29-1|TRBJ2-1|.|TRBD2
TGCAGCGTTTTACCTAGCGGGGGGTACTACAATGAGCAGTTCTTC
CSVLPSGGYYNEQFF